This T cell receptor beta chain was obtained from a study of blood T cells in healthy people across ages. Study information: Researchers report that template switching captured about one barcoded beta molecule per two T cells.

Study findings and constraints: Compared with aged donors, long-lived donors showed fewer expanded clones, suggesting selection. Calculation of diversity from one million T cells yielded estimates considered to be underestimates. The unknown donor CMV status may have confounded expanded clonotype changes.

Alongside a J-beta primer mix, a sample-barcoded 5' primer served in a second PCR lasting about 7 to 12 cycles. One entry per CDR3 protein, called by TCRdb with MiXCR from the 5' RACE reads. Among around 1.5 million distinct CDR3 sequences listed, 34% were seen once. This CDR3 comprises 13 residues. Looked up from germline, CDR1 is PRHDT and CDR2 is FYEKMQ (reference sequence). Concerning this clonotype itself: Its antigen remains unidentified. One junction end disagrees with the germline gene, perhaps due to a read error.

The sequence came from a woman in her thirties in good health. The V call is TRBV13, the J call TRBJ1-2; TRBD1 might be the D (5 bases). Sequenced: blood. CDR3 loop: CAGSPRTPYGYTF. CDR3 nucleotide sequence: TGTGCCGGCAGCCCCCGGACACCCTATGGCTACACCTTC.